This T cell receptor (beta chain) appears in the sequencing data of a study of T cells after yellow fever vaccination. Unmatched junction bases numbered 6, after V lost 5 bases and J lost 5 bases. Germline CDR1 reads SGHTA; CDR2 reads FQGNSA. This CDR3 spans 14 amino acids. TCRdb passed the 5' RACE reads through MiXCR, listing each CDR3 protein once. The table includes 620,000 or so distinct CDR3 sequences, 9% to 15% detected once. This clonotype was seen a few times. The sample in question was PBMCs, obtained on the day of the yellow fever booster vaccination. This sequence originates from a man aged 30-40 years who received the YFV17D yellow fever vaccine. This chain joins TRBV7-2 and TRBJ2-1; the match to TRBD1 covers 7 bases. In nucleotides, the CDR3 is TGTGCCAGCAGCGTTCCGGGACAGCACAATGAGCAGTTCTTC. Its translation is CASSVPGQHNEQFF.